These T cell receptor beta chains were read from a single sample in a study of T-cell memory formation after mild COVID-19. TCRdb fed the 5' RACE reads into MiXCR, producing one record per CDR3 protein. This sample has about 170,000 distinct CDR3 sequences; 10% to 15% occur once, and the top ten carry 3.3%. Input material: PBMCs or a T cell subset sorted from them (not recorded which). These receptors all stem from a man between 18 and 35 years old who had mild COVID-19 (a few samples of this study predate the infection). Cell type and time point are not known. CDR3s include the opening cysteine and the closing phenylalanine or tryptophan. Fields, in order: V gene, clone size, J gene, D gene, CDR3 DNA, CDR3 protein. The D gene is left open where the match is weak. Size is stated for part of the rows, as once, few or many counts, or as a class when the clone is expanded.

>TRBV18|.|TRBJ2-1|.
TGTGCCAGCTCGCCGGGACACCCCTACAATGAGCAGTTCTTC
CASSPGHPYNEQFF
>TRBV7-2|.|TRBJ2-5|TRBD2
TGTGCCAGCAGCTTAGAGGTAGCGGGGAACCAAGAGACCCAGTACTTC
CASSLEVAGNQETQYF
>TRBV7-2|many|TRBJ2-5|TRBD1
TGTGCCAGCAGCCGAGGGGGCGAGGAGACCCAGTACTTC
CASSRGGEETQYF
>TRBV11-2|.|TRBJ1-5|.
TGTGCCAGCAGCCCCCGGAGTCCCCAGCCCCAGCATTTT
CASSPRSPQPQHF
>TRBV6-5|few|TRBJ2-1|.
TGTGCCAGCAGTTCTCGAGCTGAGCAGTTCTTC
CASSSRAEQFF
>TRBV20-1|few|TRBJ1-1|TRBD1
TGCAGGGGACAGAACCTCATGAACACTGAAGCTTTCTTT
CRGQNLMNTEAFF
>TRBV20-1|.|TRBJ2-1|.
TGCAGTGCTAGCGGGGGGCATGGAAATGAGCAGTTCTTC
CSASGGHGNEQFF
>TRBV7-2|few|TRBJ2-5|.
TGTGCCAGCAGCTGGGGGGGTTCACAGGGTTCGGAGACCCAGTACTTC
CASSWGGSQGSETQYF
>TRBV4-2|.|TRBJ2-1|.
TGTGCCAGCAGCCAAGTTCAGGGCGGACGCTCCTACAATGAGCAGTTCTTC
CASSQVQGGRSYNEQFF
>TRBV20-1|.|TRBJ2-6|.
TGCAGTGCCAGGGGTCACTCTGGGGCCAACGTCCTGACTTTC
CSARGHSGANVLTF
>TRBV7-2|few|TRBJ2-5|.
TGTGCCAGCAGCCTAACAGGGTGGCGAGAGACCCAGTACTTC
CASSLTGWRETQYF
>TRBV7-9|few|TRBJ2-5|.
TGTGCCAGCCAATGGACTTCACAAGAGACCCAGTACTTC
CASQWTSQETQYF
>TRBV7-2|many|TRBJ2-2|TRBD1
TGTGCCAGCAGCTTAGGGGGACAGGGCAACACCGGGGAGCTGTTTTTT
CASSLGGQGNTGELFF
>TRBV12-3/TRBV12-4|few|TRBJ1-2|.
TGTGCCAGCAGTTTATTAGGTGGCTACACCTTC
CASSLLGGYTF
>TRBV5-6|.|TRBJ1-2|TRBD1
TGTGCCAGCAGCTTGGGGGACAGGGGGCGAAATGGCTACACCTTC
CASSLGDRGRNGYTF
>TRBV5-1|many|TRBJ2-1|.
TGCGCCAGCAGGATAGAAGGGGAGAACAATGAGCAGTTCTTC
CASRIEGENNEQFF
>TRBV18|few|TRBJ1-1|TRBD1
TGTGCCAGCTCACCGGGACAGGCGAACACTGAAGCTTTCTTT
CASSPGQANTEAFF
>TRBV5-4|many|TRBJ2-3|TRBD1
TGTGCCAGCAGCCGAGGAGGCGGGACAGGCTCATATTTT
CASSRGGGTGSYF
>TRBV7-9|few|TRBJ1-1|.
TGTGCCAGCAGGTCCATCCGGGCAGAGAACACTGAAGCTTTCTTT
CASRSIRAENTEAFF
>TRBV30|few|TRBJ2-3|TRBD2
TGTGCCTGGACTAGCGGGGGGCACCCAGATACGCAGTATTTT
CAWTSGGHPDTQYF
>TRBV4-1|.|TRBJ1-1|.
TGCGCCAGCAGCCAAGTCCAGGGCACTGAAGCTTTCTTT
CASSQVQGTEAFF
>TRBV5-1|.|TRBJ2-1|.
TGCGCCAGCAGCTTGGGAATAGGGGAGGACAATGAGCAGTTCTTC
CASSLGIGEDNEQFF
>TRBV9|.|TRBJ1-6|.
TGTGCCAGCAGCGACGGGGATTCACCCCTCCACTTT
CASSDGDSPLHF
>TRBV3-1|few|TRBJ1-1|TRBD1
TGTGCCAGCAGTCGACAGGGATGGACTGAAGCTTTCTTT
CASSRQGWTEAFF
>TRBV6-2/TRBV6-3|few|TRBJ2-1|TRBD1
TGTGCCAGCAGTTTACGACAGGGGGGTATACCCTTTTTCAATGAGCAGTTCTTC
CASSLRQGGIPFFNEQFF
>TRBV2|few|TRBJ2-3|.
TGTGCCAGCCACACCTCGGCCACGAGCACAGATACGCAGTATTTT
CASHTSATSTDTQYF
>TRBV12-3/TRBV12-4|.|TRBJ1-1|.
TGTGCCAGCAGTTTCCTAGCGGATGGGAACACTGAAGCTTTCTTT
CASSFLADGNTEAFF
>TRBV20-1|.|TRBJ2-2|TRBD2
TGCAGTGCTAGGACTAGCGGGACGAACACCGGGGAGCTGTTTTTT
CSARTSGTNTGELFF
>TRBV6-5|many|TRBJ1-4|.
TGTGCCAGCAGTTACTCGACGTCCGGTCTAGGTGAAAAACTGTTTTTT
CASSYSTSGLGEKLFF
>TRBV6-5|.|TRBJ2-1|TRBD1
TGTGCCAGCAGTCCCACCGGGACAGGCTACAATGAGCAGTTCTTC
CASSPTGTGYNEQFF
>TRBV3-1|.|TRBJ2-4|.
TGTGCCAGCAGCCAAGATAAAGGCTTGGGACGGCAGTACTTC
CASSQDKGLGRQYF
>TRBV2|.|TRBJ1-1|.
TGTGCCAGCCGCTGGGGAAGGGACACTGAAGCTTTCTTT
CASRWGRDTEAFF
>TRBV12-3/TRBV12-4|few|TRBJ1-2|.
TGTGCCAGCAGTTTTAGGGCGACAGTTGATGGCTACACCTTC
CASSFRATVDGYTF
>TRBV29-1|.|TRBJ1-1|.
TGCAGCGCATCCGAGCAAGGGAACACTGAAGCTTTCTTT
CSASEQGNTEAFF
>TRBV2|.|TRBJ2-5|.
TGTGCCAGCACGAGCCCCTCGGAGACCCAGTACTTC
CASTSPSETQYF
>TRBV6-1|.|TRBJ1-5|.
TGTGCCAGCAGTGAAGCTACCGGGGGGCCCCAGCATTTT
CASSEATGGPQHF
>TRBV9|few|TRBJ2-7|.
TGTGCCAGCAGCGGACGGGACGGACCCTACGAGCAGTACTTC
CASSGRDGPYEQYF
>TRBV7-8|few|TRBJ1-1|.
TGTGCCAGCAGTGGGGGGTTGAGAGCTTTCTTT
CASSGGLRAFF
>TRBV12-3/TRBV12-4|few|TRBJ1-1|TRBD1
TGTGCCAGCTCCCGCCGAGGCAGGGGGTTGTTGATGAACACTGAAGCTTTCTTT
CASSRRGRGLLMNTEAFF
>TRBV9|.|TRBJ1-1|.
TGTGCCAGCAGCGTAGTCCAGGCGAGTACTGAAGCTTTCTTT
CASSVVQASTEAFF
>TRBV6-5|.|TRBJ2-2|.
TGTGCCAGCAGTTACTCGCTAGCCGACACCGGGGAGCTGTTTTTT
CASSYSLADTGELFF
>TRBV7-4|few|TRBJ1-5|.
TGTGCCAGCCGACGGCGGGGGGGCGCGTTCAATCAGCCCCAGCATTTT
CASRRRGGAFNQPQHF
>TRBV9|few|TRBJ2-3|.
TGTGCCAGCAGCGTAGCGGTAGATACGCAGTATTTT
CASSVAVDTQYF